This T cell receptor (beta chain) was sequenced in a study of OX40 agonist ivuxolimab in advanced cancers. CDR3 length: 14 residues. Germline-derived CDR1 and CDR2 are SGHTA and FQGNSA. V lost 5 bases to trimming and J lost 3 bases; unmatched junction nucleotides: 6. Assay used: immunoSEQ multiplex PCR; TCRdb lists only in-frame clones, some missing. The data contain tens of thousands of clones, more than 75% of them singletons. Autoimmune disease history or systemic immunosuppression meant exclusion. The starting material was CD4+ or CD8+ T cells sorted from blood, obtained in a trial of the OX40 agonist ivuxolimab. This sequence was found in an adult with an advanced solid tumor such as melanoma, head and neck, liver or kidney cancer. The chain combines TRBV7-2 with TRBJ2-7; 8 nucleotides match TRBD2. CDR3 nucleotide sequence: TGTGCCAGCAGCCCCCAACGGGAGGGCTACGAGCAGTACTTC. This encodes CASSPQREGYEQYF.